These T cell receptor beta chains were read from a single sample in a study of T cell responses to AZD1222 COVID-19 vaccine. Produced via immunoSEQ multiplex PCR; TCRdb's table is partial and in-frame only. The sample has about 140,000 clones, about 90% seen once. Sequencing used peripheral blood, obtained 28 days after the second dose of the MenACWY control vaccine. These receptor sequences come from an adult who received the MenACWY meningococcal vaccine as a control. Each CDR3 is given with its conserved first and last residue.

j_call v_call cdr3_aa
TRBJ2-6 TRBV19 CASSAVKRSGANVLTF
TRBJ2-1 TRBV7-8 CASSLAGNSYNEQFF
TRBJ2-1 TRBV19 CASGHASSSYNEQFF
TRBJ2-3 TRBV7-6 CASSSGHLSTDTQYF
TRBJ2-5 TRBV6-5 CASRSLWETQYF
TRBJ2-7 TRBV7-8 CASSLEYEQYF
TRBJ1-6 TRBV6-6 CASSYEFRTGGESLHF
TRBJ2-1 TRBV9 CASSVASHEQFF
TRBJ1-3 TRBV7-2 CASSSTGGPLYSGNTIYF
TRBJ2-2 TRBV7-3 CASSPTTAGGELFF
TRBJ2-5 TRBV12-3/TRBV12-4 CASTRGFGETQYF
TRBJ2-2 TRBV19 CASSTGTGANTGELFF
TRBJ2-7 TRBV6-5 CASSYGQGVHEQYF
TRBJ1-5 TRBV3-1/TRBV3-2 CASSRRLGQPQHF
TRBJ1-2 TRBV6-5 CASSYSEAMGYTF
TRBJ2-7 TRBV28 CASTTGSGLAGSYEQYF
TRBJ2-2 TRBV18 CASSPTFVEGGMNTGELFF
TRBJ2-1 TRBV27 CASSLNWASGRATNEQFF
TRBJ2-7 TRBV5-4 CASSLNPTGGTYEQYF
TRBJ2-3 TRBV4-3 CASSQDGGRTDTQYF
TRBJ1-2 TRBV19 CASSTNGQELIKNYGYTF
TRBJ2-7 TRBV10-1 CASSDGTSGRESSYEQYF
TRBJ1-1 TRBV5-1 CASSPRGVQNTEAFF
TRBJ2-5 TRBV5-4 CASSLTSGGRGQETQYF
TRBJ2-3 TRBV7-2 CASRGLVFADTQYF
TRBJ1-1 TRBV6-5 CASSYMGTEAFF
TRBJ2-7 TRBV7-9 CASSGLAGGSEQYF
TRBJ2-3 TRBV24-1 CATSDYTLAGVDTQYF
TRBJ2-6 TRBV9 CASSPGQASSGANVLTF
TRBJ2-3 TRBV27 CASKTSGGSQYF
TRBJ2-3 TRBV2 CASSETFRDTQYF
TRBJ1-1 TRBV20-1 CSADRTAEAFF
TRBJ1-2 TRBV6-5 CASSYAGAGGYTF
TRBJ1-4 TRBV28 CASTPNAGKLFF
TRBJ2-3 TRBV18 CASSTLALDTQYF
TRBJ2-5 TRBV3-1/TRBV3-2 CASSQVGYQETQYF
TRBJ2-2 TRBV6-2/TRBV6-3 CASSTLQGLVPGELFF
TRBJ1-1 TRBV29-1 CSVDTGTINTEAFF
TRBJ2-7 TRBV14 CASSPRVGLIYEQYF
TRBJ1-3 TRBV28 CASSSLSGGQNTIYF
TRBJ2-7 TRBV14 CASSQFDRESYEQYF
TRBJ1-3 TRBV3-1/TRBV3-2 CASSQETGLVSGNTIYF
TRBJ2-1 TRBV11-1 CASSPQESSYNEQFF
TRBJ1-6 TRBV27 CASSSGPTQHLHF
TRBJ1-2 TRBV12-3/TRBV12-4 CASSLDRVYGYTF
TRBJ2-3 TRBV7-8 CASSAGQGPDTQYF
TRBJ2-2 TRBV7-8 CASSLGGSNTGELFF
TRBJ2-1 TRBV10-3 CAISEGTTYNEQFF
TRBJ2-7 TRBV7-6 CASSLGNSPLYF
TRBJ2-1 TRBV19 CASRLAGDPYNEQFF
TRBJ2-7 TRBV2 CASSESPRGDAYEQYF